The next 17 T cell receptor beta chains were all read from a single sample in a study of long-term antiretroviral therapy in people with HIV. Survey level was the resolution at which the v3.0 immunoSEQ assay ran. The repertoire was sequenced with immunoSEQ multiplex PCR; TCRdb's copy has only in-frame clones and lacks some. The sample contains roughly 37,000 clones, 80% of which appear only once. This specimen consisted of unsorted PBMCs, obtained 3.4 years after starting antiretroviral therapy. All receptors derive from a man aged 30 to 45 with HIV.

This clone was counted a few times. The V call is TRBV10-2, the J call TRBJ1-1; D is perhaps TRBD1 (5 bases). V shed 8 bases and J shed 5 bases, with 6 bases lying between them. Germline loops: CDR1 WSHSY, CDR2 SAAADI. This CDR3 has 10 amino acids. CDR3 sequence: CASQGTEAFF. The CDR3 DNA sequence: TGCGCCAGCCAGGGAACTGAAGCTTTCTTT.

The chain joins TRBV6-5 to TRBJ1-4; D is undetermined. V lost 2 bases to trimming and J lost 0 bases, with 4 bases between them. This CDR3 region has 14 residues. The V gene's germline CDR1 is MNHEY and CDR2 SVGAGI. The CDR3 spells CASSYGATNEKLFF. In DNA form, the CDR3 reads TGTGCCAGCAGTTACGGGGCAACTAATGAAAAACTGTTTTTT.

The V gene is TRBV6-5, the J gene TRBJ1-3; no reliable D call. V was cut by 2 bases and J by 0 bases, with 8 bases left in between. CDR1 is MNHEY and CDR2 is SVGAGI in the germline V gene. This CDR3 contains 15 residues. CDR3 in DNA: TGTGCCAGCAGTTACGGCCCAAACTCTGGAAACACCATATATTTT. This sequence encodes CASSYGPNSGNTIYF.

This rearrangement joins TRBV2 to TRBJ1-1, with 9 positions matching TRBD1. Germline V gives CDR1 SNHLY, CDR2 FYNNEI. V was pared by 5 bases and J by 4 bases, with 8 bases of the junction left unmatched. The CDR3 consists of 15 residues. This chain's CDR3 is CASSQLTGGSTEAFF. CDR3 nucleotide sequence: TGTGCCAGCAGTCAACTGACAGGGGGGAGCACTGAAGCTTTCTTT.

The rearrangement links TRBV29-1 to TRBJ2-7, with no clear D. Trimming pared 1 base from V and 3 bases from J, leaving 7 bases between. CDR1 is SQVTM, CDR2 ANQGSEA, per germline. This CDR3 has 12 amino acids. The CDR3 reads CSVEGYNYEQYF. As DNA, the CDR3 is TGCAGCGTTGAAGGTTATAACTACGAGCAGTACTTC.

V usage is TRBV13 and J usage is TRBJ2-6, with 10 bases lining up with TRBD1. The CDR3 has 17 amino acids. V trimming: 5 bases; J trimming: 2 bases; junction bases outside the gene matches: 6. CDR1 is PRHDT and CDR2 is FYEKMQ in the germline V gene (reference sequence). CDR3 loop: CASSLRTGGTGANVLTF. CDR3 nucleotide sequence: TGTGCCAGCAGCCTCCGGACAGGGGGGACTGGGGCCAACGTCCTGACTTTC. Combining the CDR3 with reference TRBV13 and TRBJ2-6 gives the whole variable domain AAGVIQSPRHLIKEKRETATLKCYPIPRHDTVYWYQQGPGQDPQFLISFYEKMQSDKGSIPDRFSAQQFSDYHSELNMSSLELGDSALYFCASSLRTGGTGANVLTFGAGSRLTVL.

This rearrangement joins TRBV10-3 to TRBJ2-7; the match to TRBD2 covers 7 bases. The CDR3 is 16 residues long. Germline V gene lookup returns CDR1 ENHRY and CDR2 SYGVKD. The ends lost 0 bases at V and 5 bases at J; junction bases unmatched: 10. The CDR3 sequence: CAISESGAGAFHEQYF. The CDR3 coding sequence is TGTGCCATCAGTGAGTCTGGGGCGGGAGCGTTCCACGAGCAGTACTTC.

The chain is built from TRBV7-9 and TRBJ1-4; a weak D match, TRBD1 (5 bases). Germline CDR1 reads SEHNR; CDR2 reads FQNEAQ (reference sequence). The CDR3 extends over 16 amino acids. With 2 bases removed from V and 0 bases from J, the gap between germline ends came to 10 bases. This CDR3 is CASSLIGAATNEKLFF. The CDR3 bases are TGTGCCAGCAGCTTAATTGGGGCCGCAACTAATGAAAAACTGTTTTTT.

V and J are TRBV28 and TRBJ1-1; 7 positions match TRBD1. CDR3 length: 13 residues. Trimming took 6 bases from V and 6 from J; bases not matched to a gene: 7. CDR1 and CDR2 from the germline V gene are MDHEN and SYDVKM. The CDR3 spells CASSVQGTSEAFF. The CDR3 coding sequence is TGTGCCAGCAGCGTACAGGGGACCTCTGAAGCTTTCTTT.

The chain links TRBV18 to TRBJ2-2, with D perhaps TRBD2 (8 bases). The CDR3 is 16 residues long. Germline CDR1 is KGHSH and CDR2 is LQKENI. V was trimmed by 2 bases and J by 6 bases, leaving 16 bases between them. The CDR3 region is CASSPGTAGAAGELFF. For the CDR3, the DNA is TGTGCCAGCTCACCAGGGACAGCGGGAGCTGCCGGGGAGCTGTTTTTT. Drawing the rest from reference TRBV18 and TRBJ2-2, the complete variable domain is NAGVMQNPRHLVRRRGQEARLRCSPMKGHSHVYWYRQLPEEGLKFMVYLQKENIIDESGMPKERFSAEFPKEGPSILRIQQVVRGDSAAYFCASSPGTAGAAGELFFGEGSRLTVL.

The CDR3 is CASSDEIWGEQFF. The CDR3 DNA follows: TGTGCCAGCAGCGATGAGATCTGGGGTGAGCAGTTCTTC. The chain uses TRBV5-4 and TRBJ2-1; no firm D call. This CDR3 has 13 amino acids. From germline, CDR1 is SGHNT and CDR2 YYREEE (reference sequence). The V and J ends lost 4 bases and 9 bases respectively, with 14 bases between them.

The gene calls are TRBV7-9 and TRBJ2-3; TRBD1 agrees at 8 bases. CDR3 length equals 14 residues. The V segment lost 5 bases and the J segment 4 bases; nucleotides outside the gene matches: 5. Germline V gene lookup returns CDR1 SEHNR and CDR2 FQNEAQ (reference sequence). The CDR3 nucleotides read TGTGCCAGCAGCCGATCGACAGGGGCAGATACGCAGTATTTT. Encoded protein: CASSRSTGADTQYF.

This chain joins TRBV14 and TRBJ2-1, with 9 nucleotides matching TRBD1. The CDR3 runs to 16 residues. Germline loops: CDR1 SGHDN, CDR2 FVKESK. Trimming at V came to 4 bases and at J to 5 bases, leaving 9 bases not matched to a gene. The CDR3 DNA follows: TGTGCCAGCAGCCCATTACCGGGACAGGGCGACAATGAGCAGTTCTTC. Protein sequence: CASSPLPGQGDNEQFF.

Only one count was recorded for this clone. This sequence joins TRBV13 and TRBJ2-3; TRBD1 agrees at 8 bases. Germline trimming cut 5 bases from V and 10 bases from J; bases unmatched to any gene: 5. The germline CDR1 and CDR2 sequences are PRHDT and FYEKMQ (reference sequence). The CDR3 sequence is 12 residues long. As DNA, the CDR3 is TGTGCCAGCAGCCGTACAGGGGGTCCGCAGTATTTT. It yields the protein CASSRTGGPQYF.

The rearrangement uses TRBV6-6 and TRBJ2-7; the match to TRBD2 covers 7 bases. This CDR3 region has 15 residues. Unmatched junction bases numbered 9, after V lost 0 bases and J lost 7 bases. Germline lookup yields CDR1 MNHNY and CDR2 SVGAGI (reference sequence). CDR3 in amino acids: CASSYSLRTSGEQYF. As DNA, the CDR3 is TGTGCCAGCAGTTACTCTCTGCGGACTAGTGGGGAGCAGTACTTC.

On this clone itself: One junction end disagrees with the germline gene, perhaps due to a read error. The rearrangement uses TRBV7-9 and TRBJ1-3; 8 nucleotides line up with TRBD1. The V gene's germline CDR1 is SEHNR and CDR2 FQNEAQ (reference sequence). CDR3 size: 16 residues. DNA for the CDR3: TGTGCCAGCAGCCTAGCGGGACAGGTATCCGGAAACACCATATATTTT. It is translated as CASSLAGQVSGNTIYF. The full variable domain, completed using reference TRBV7-9 and TRBJ1-3, is DTGVSQNPRHKITKRGQNVTFRCDPISEHNRLYWYRQTLGQGPEFLTYFQNEAQLEKSRLLSDRFSAERPKGSFSTLEIQRTEQGDSAMYLCASSLAGQVSGNTIYFGEGSWLTVV.

This clone appeared once. The conserved phenylalanine or tryptophan normally closing the CDR3 is absent here, so this likely arose from a read error. No DNA is shown, since the ends of the CDR3 on it are uncertain; the CDR3 is the one TCRdb lists. The J gene is TRBJ2-7, the V gene TRBV6-5. Germline-derived CDR1 and CDR2 are MNHEY and SVGAGI. The CDR3 has 11 amino acids, counting both end residues. CDR3 amino acids: CASSLGGCNLS.